This T cell receptor (beta chain) was identified during a study of cytomegalovirus exposure and HLA in healthy donors. Germline loops: CDR1 MNHNS, CDR2 SASEGT. Trimming removed 2 bases from V and 1 base from J, with 17 bases in between. The CDR3 contains 17 residues. It was with 60 Vbeta and 13 Jbeta primers that the PCR ran. The protocol was immunoSEQ multiplex PCR, while the TCRdb copy is restricted to in-frame clones and leaves out a portion. The table records about 150,000 clones, roughly 66% of them present only once. The rearrangement joins TRBV6-1 to TRBJ1-1; D is perhaps TRBD1 (6 bases). This clonotype was sampled from a woman under 30 in good health and CMV-seronegative. The sequenced sample was PBMCs. In DNA, the CDR3 is TGTGCCAGCAGTGAACCTCCGGGGGGCGCAGGGAACACTGAAGCTTTCTTT. Its protein product is CASSEPPGGAGNTEAFF.